Presented here are 30 T cell receptor beta chains from one specimen sequenced in a study of T cells in Graves' hyperthyroidism and ophthalmopathy. RNA transcripts provided the source from which TCR beta CDR3 regions were amplified. HTBI primers were employed in a first-round RT-PCR of the TCR CDR3. TCRdb reprocessed the multiplex PCR reads via MiXCR and lists one record per CDR3 protein. The sample contains around 700,000 distinct CDR3 sequences, 18% of which appear only once. Sequencing used blood. These receptors were taken from a woman aged 45 to 65 with Graves' hyperthyroidism that later progressed to Graves' ophthalmopathy.

DNA of the CDR3: TGTGCCACCAGCAGCCGGGACAGGGAGCACTATGGCTACACCTTC. This codes for CATSSRDREHYGYTF. The chain couples TRBV15 to TRBJ1-2; TRBD1 aligns across 9 bases. The ends lost 3 bases at V and 3 bases at J; junction bases unmatched: 5. This CDR3 is built from 15 residues. CDR1 and CDR2 (germline): LNHNV, YYDKDF (reference sequence).

The CDR3 region has the DNA TGTGCCAGTAGTGTTGGGTTGCTTGGAGAGACCCAGTACTTC. Translated: CASSVGLLGETQYF. The V call is TRBV19, the J call TRBJ2-5; no reliable D call. CDR3 length: 14 residues. V shed 5 bases and J shed 4 bases, with 14 bases lying between them. CDR1 is LNHDA, CDR2 SQIVND, per germline (reference sequence). Looking up the rest from reference TRBV19 and TRBJ2-5 gives the full variable domain: DGGITQSPKYLFRKEGQNVTLSCEQNLNHDAMYWYRQDPGQGLRLIYYSQIVNDFQKGDIAEGYSVSREKKESFPLTVTSAQKNPTAFYLCASSVGLLGETQYFGPGTRLLVL.

This clonotype was detected many times. This sequence joins TRBV5-1 and TRBJ1-1; D is unresolved. Trimming stripped 0 bases from V and 1 base from J, with 7 bases between. The CDR3 runs to 14 residues. From germline, CDR1 is SGHRS and CDR2 YFSETQ. The CDR3, as DNA: TGCGCCAGCAGCTTGGGCTACACGAACACTGAAGCTTTCTTT. It yields the protein CASSLGYTNTEAFF.

This clonotype was recorded many times. The chain recombines TRBV12-3 or TRBV12-4 with TRBJ2-1, with 13 positions matching TRBD2. This CDR3 is built from 17 residues. After removal of 4 bases from V and 4 bases from J, the junction contained 7 bases not matched to a gene. The CDR3 here is CASSSSTSGGSYNEQFF. The CDR3 DNA sequence: TGTGCCAGCAGTTCCTCGACTAGCGGGGGGTCTTACAATGAGCAGTTCTTC.

This chain joins TRBV9 and TRBJ1-4; D uncertain. Germline CDR1 SGDLS, CDR2 YYNGEE. The CDR3 spans 14 residues. V was pared by 3 bases and J by 8 bases, with 14 bases between. The CDR3 DNA reads TGTGCCAGCAGCGAGGGTCCGCCGAGCGAAAAACTGTTTTTT. Translating gives CASSEGPPSEKLFF.

This clonotype appeared many times. This sequence joins TRBV2 and TRBJ2-7; no clear D. The germline V gene encodes CDR1 SNHLY and CDR2 FYNNEI. The CDR3 covers 14 residues. Trimming left V 5 bases short and J 5 bases short, with 16 bases between. Here the CDR3 DNA reads TGTGCCAGCAGTCCACAGCCCGTAGCCGACGAGCAGTACTTC. This translates into CASSPQPVADEQYF.

The chain employs TRBV5-4 and TRBJ2-1; 10 nucleotides agree with TRBD2. The V gene's germline CDR1 is SGHNT and CDR2 YYREEE (reference sequence). The CDR3 totals 14 residues. V was pared by 4 bases and J by 15 bases, with 13 bases of the junction left unmatched. CDR3: CASSTRVAGGLRFF. The CDR3 bases are TGTGCCAGCAGCACCCGTGTAGCGGGGGGTCTTCGGTTCTTC.

There are many counts of this clonotype. DNA for the CDR3: TGTGCCAGCAGCTTAGATCCCCCCATTACAGGGCGAAGTTACAATGAGCAGTTCTTC. This encodes CASSLDPPITGRSYNEQFF. The chain couples TRBV11-2 to TRBJ2-1, with D possibly TRBD1 on 6 matching bases. Germline CDR1 SGHAT, CDR2 FQNNGV. Trimming cost V 0 bases and J 4 bases, with 22 bases left between them. The length of the CDR3 is 19 residues.

This clonotype was recorded a few times. The chain recombines TRBV2 with TRBJ1-2, with D hard to call. CDR1 SNHLY and CDR2 FYNNEI come from the germline V gene. V was shortened by 4 bases and J by 2 bases, with 8 bases between the two germline ends. CDR3 length: 13 residues. DNA for the CDR3: TGTGCCAGCAGTGGGACCAACAACTATGGCTACACCTTC. Amino acid sequence: CASSGTNNYGYTF.

This clonotype has more than one count but fewer than ten. This rearrangement joins TRBV4-1 to TRBJ2-7, with D perhaps matching TRBD1 (6 bases). Per the germline V gene, CDR1 is MGHRA and CDR2 is YSYEKL. Trimming cost V 2 bases and J 0 bases, with 11 bases left between them. The CDR3 consists of 15 residues. The CDR3 region has the DNA TGCGCCAGCAGCCAAAGGGACATCAGCTCCTACGAGCAGTACTTC. As protein: CASSQRDISSYEQYF.

This clonotype appeared a few times. The chain has TRBV7-6 and TRBJ2-7; D is undetermined. Deletions cut 5 bases from V and 6 bases from J, with 11 bases between. The CDR3 is 12 residues long. The germline V gene encodes CDR1 SGHVS and CDR2 FNYEAQ. This CDR3 is CASSLWPSEQYF. CDR3 coding DNA: TGTGCCAGCAGCCTCTGGCCCAGCGAGCAGTACTTC.

The chain links TRBV19 to TRBJ2-7; 10 nucleotides match TRBD1. CDR3 length equals 14 residues. Germline V CDR1 and CDR2: LNHDA, SQIVND (reference sequence). V dropped 2 bases and J dropped 6; count of bases not matched to a gene: 4. CDR3 in DNA: TGTGCCAGTAGTATACGGGACAGGGGAGCCGAGCAGTACTTC. It yields the protein CASSIRDRGAEQYF.

The V call is TRBV19, the J call TRBJ1-2; tentative D call: TRBD1 (6 bases). V was trimmed by 5 bases and J by 2 bases, leaving 15 bases between them. The CDR3 is made up of 15 amino acids. The germline V gene has CDR1 LNHDA and CDR2 SQIVND (reference sequence). CDR3 in amino acids: CASSLWTDGNYGYTF. The DNA of the CDR3 is TGTGCCAGTAGTCTCTGGACAGACGGAAACTATGGCTACACCTTC.

Ten or more counts support this clonotype. The rearrangement uses TRBV7-2 and TRBJ2-7; TRBD2 matches 9 bases. Germline V gene lookup returns CDR1 SGHTA and CDR2 FQGNSA. CDR3 length: 16 amino acids. The J segment lost 7 bases and the V segment lost 0 bases, leaving 10 bases of the junction unmatched. CDR3 nucleotide sequence: TGTGCCAGCAGCTTAGCTCTTCCTAGCGGGGTGGGGGAGCAGTACTTC. It is translated as CASSLALPSGVGEQYF.

The genes are TRBV7-2 and TRBJ2-3; 8 bases line up with TRBD2. CDR1 is SGHTA, CDR2 FQGNSA, per germline. This CDR3 region has 15 residues. Trimming removed 6 bases from V and 3 bases from J; junction bases left unmatched: 8. CDR3 loop: CASSRSGVRTDTQYF. The CDR3 DNA reads as TGTGCCAGCAGTCGTAGCGGGGTGAGGACAGATACGCAGTATTTT.

The sample holds a few counts of this clonotype. A clone one base away is much larger, so this may be a read error. The V call is TRBV3-1, the J call TRBJ1-2, with D maybe TRBD1 (5 bases). The CDR3 is 14 residues long. Per germline, CDR1 LGHDT and CDR2 YNNKEL (reference sequence). CDR3 sequence reads: CASSTNRDATGYAF. The CDR3 DNA follows: TGTGCCAGCAGCACCAACCGGGACGCCACGGGCTACGCCTTC.

Only a few counts were recorded for this clonotype. This may stem from a read error, because a much larger clone lies one nucleotide away. The chain couples TRBV18 to TRBJ2-1; D is unresolved. Matching the DNA end better, TRBJ2-7 makes the J call doubtful. From germline, CDR1 is KGHSH and CDR2 LQKENI. CDR3 length: 15 residues. The CDR3 here is CASYTTPSSYNEQYF. As DNA, the CDR3 is TGTGCCAGCTACACCACACCGAGCTCCTACAATGAGCAGTACTTC.

The chain is built from TRBV27 and TRBJ2-1; D may be TRBD1 (6 bases). Trimming pared 1 base from V and 6 bases from J, leaving 13 bases between. This CDR3 is built from 15 residues. Looked up from germline, CDR1 is MNHEY and CDR2 is SMNVEV (reference sequence). The CDR3 DNA reads as TGTGCCAGCAGTTTATACCGCAAACAGGGCAATGAGCAGTTCTTC. This encodes CASSLYRKQGNEQFF.

This clonotype has at least ten counts. The genes are TRBV6-1 and TRBJ1-6; D might be TRBD1 (6 bases). This CDR3 contains 14 residues. Germline lookup yields CDR1 MNHNS and CDR2 SASEGT. Trimming took 5 bases from V and 5 from J, leaving 10 bases between them. CDR3 protein: CASSTQGNNSPLHF. CDR3 DNA: TGTGCCAGCAGTACACAGGGAAATAATTCACCCCTCCACTTT.

This chain connects TRBV5-6 to TRBJ2-7; TRBD2 matches 7 bases. V shed 2 bases, J shed 3 bases, and the junction held 8 bases outside the gene matches. Looked up from germline, CDR1 is SGHDT and CDR2 is YYEEEE. The CDR3 is 15 residues long. The CDR3 here is CASSFGRQGHYEQYF. The CDR3 bases are TGTGCCAGCAGCTTCGGGAGGCAGGGCCACTACGAGCAGTACTTC.

This clonotype was recorded many times. CDR3 sequence: CASTLVFSYEQYF. The CDR3, as DNA: TGTGCCAGCACCCTGGTTTTCTCCTACGAGCAGTACTTC. The chain recombines TRBV6-1 with TRBJ2-7, with D unclear. Germline CDR1 and CDR2: MNHNS and SASEGT. The CDR3 length is 13 residues. Trimming pared 7 bases from V and 0 bases from J, leaving 10 bases between.

This clonotype was recorded at least ten times. This chain connects TRBV11-2 to TRBJ2-1; 7 bases map to TRBD1. Trimming took 5 bases from V and 1 from J; bases not matched to a gene: 8. Germline CDR1 is SGHAT and CDR2 is FQNNGV. The CDR3 has 16 amino acids. The CDR3 here is CASSPTGIGSYNEQFF. CDR3 in DNA: TGTGCCAGCAGCCCGACAGGGATCGGGTCCTACAATGAGCAGTTCTTC.

The J gene is TRBJ2-2, the V gene TRBV6-6; TRBD1 matches at 8 bases. V lost 2 bases and J lost 0; bases outside the gene matches: 11. The CDR3 is 19 amino acids. The V gene's germline CDR1 is MNHNY and CDR2 SVGAGI (reference sequence). CDR3 sequence: CASSYLGTGGLANTGELFF. The CDR3 DNA is TGTGCCAGCAGTTACCTAGGGACAGGAGGACTCGCGAACACCGGGGAGCTGTTTTTT.

This clonotype was detected ten times or more. This chain connects TRBV6-1 to TRBJ1-5; 7 bases match TRBD1. The CDR3 loop spans 19 amino acids. The trim removed 5 bases at V and 5 bases at J, leaving 21 bases unmatched. Germline loops: CDR1 MNHNS, CDR2 SASEGT. The CDR3 nucleotides read TGTGCCAGCAGTACCCAGAGACAGGGCAGGAAGCAAAACTATCAGCCCCAGCATTTT. Its translation: CASSTQRQGRKQNYQPQHF.

This clonotype appeared many times. The gene calls are TRBV3-1 and TRBJ1-1; D may be TRBD1 (5 bases). Germline CDR1 is LGHDT and CDR2 is YNNKEL (reference sequence). The germline V and J ends were trimmed by 3 bases and 6 bases, with 14 bases remaining between them. The length of the CDR3 is 14 residues. CDR3 amino acids: CASSQQGLLAEAFF. The DNA for the CDR3 is TGTGCCAGCAGCCAGCAGGGTTTACTCGCTGAAGCTTTCTTT.

The V and J genes are TRBV6-1 and TRBJ1-2, with D maybe TRBD1 (5 bases). V lost 5 bases to trimming and J lost 2 bases, with 15 bases between them. This CDR3 is 15 amino acids long. Germline V gene data show CDR1 as MNHNS and CDR2 as SASEGT. The CDR3 protein is CASSLGAGINYGYTF. DNA of the CDR3: TGTGCCAGCAGTCTCGGAGCAGGGATAAACTATGGCTACACCTTC.

The V call is TRBV18, the J call TRBJ1-6, with 7 bases matching TRBD1. V lost 5 bases to trimming and J lost 8 bases; unmatched junction nucleotides: 9. The CDR3 length is 15 residues. Germline CDR1 KGHSH, CDR2 LQKENI. CDR3 sequence reads: CASSRQGVSDSPLHF. The DNA of the CDR3 is TGTGCCAGCTCAAGGCAGGGGGTCTCGGATTCACCCCTCCACTTT.

This clonotype was detected only a few times. The chain links TRBV19 to TRBJ2-5, with TRBD2 identical over 15 bases. The germline CDR1 and CDR2 sequences are LNHDA and SQIVND (reference sequence). With 5 bases clipped from V and 5 bases from J, the junction kept 9 bases outside the gene matches. The CDR3 is made up of 17 amino acids. The CDR3 DNA is TGTGCCAGTAGTTCGGGACTAGCGGGGGGTACGTCCGAGACCCAGTACTTC. It yields the protein CASSSGLAGGTSETQYF.

This chain connects TRBV3-1 to TRBJ1-4, with 8 bases fitting TRBD1. The CDR3 loop spans 14 amino acids. CDR1 and CDR2 (germline): LGHDT, YNNKEL (reference sequence). Trimming at V came to 4 bases and at J to 7 bases, leaving 5 bases not matched to a gene. Here the CDR3 DNA reads TGTGCCAGCAGCCGACAGGGGCCGAGTGAAAAACTGTTTTTT. Its protein is CASSRQGPSEKLFF.

The chain carries TRBV20-1 and TRBJ2-5; TRBD2 matches at 11 bases. Germline trimming cut 5 bases from V and 4 bases from J; bases unmatched to any gene: 3. The CDR3 is 13 amino acids. Germline V lookup: CDR1 DFQATT, CDR2 SNEGSKA (reference sequence). The CDR3 DNA reads TGCAGTGCTTTTAGCGGGGGGGGAGAGACCCAGTACTTC. It yields the protein CSAFSGGGETQYF.